This T cell receptor (beta chain) emerged from a study of regulatory T cells in long-lasting Graves disease (dated by TCRdb to the early 2020s). Context from the whole study: Persistent Graves' disease was defined as antithyroid drug treatment for over 5 years with persistently positive TSH receptor autoantibodies. This study used TCR sequencing and RNA sequencing of peripheral blood to compare persistent Graves' disease patients against newly diagnosed Graves' disease patients. The study took place in China and was registered as a clinical trial. A total of roughly 35 samples underwent TCR sequencing: roughly 13 from persistent and some 20 from newly diagnosed Graves' disease patients. Persistent Graves' disease patients in the clinical cohort had taken antithyroid drugs for approximately ten years on average.

Study-level results and caveats: Lower TCR Shannon entropy and fewer highly expanded clones were observed in persistent Graves' disease patients than in newly diagnosed patients, which suggested clonal expansion. Sequencing and analysis were limited to the TCR beta chain. Patients with persistent disease shared more public clonotypes (about 2,700) than newly diagnosed patients did (more than 900). The small sample size was acknowledged by the authors as a limitation that may reduce accuracy. Peripheral blood alone was examined, since thyroid tissue, which constituted the primary lesion, could not be accessed.

This clonotype was counted a few times. The antigen it recognizes is unknown. No base-level quality is on record; no much larger clone is a single base apart. Library preparation was by multiplex PCR. TCRdb lists the instrument as Illumina HiSeq 4000. iRepertoire HTBI primers and Arm-PCR amplification of CDR3 regions were used to construct TCR beta libraries. Gel purification was performed on PCR products prior to sequencing. Concerning the study's data processing: Across samples, 62 TRBV and 13 to 15 TRBJ segments were identified and used for gene usage analysis of CDR3 amino acid clonotypes. COPE and FqMerger were used to merge the filtered high-quality paired reads into contigs. BLAST was used to align contigs to IMGT TRBV, TRBD and TRBJ reference genes, and CDR3 was defined according to IMGT. Highly expanded clones were defined as clonotypes with a frequency above 0.1%. Shannon entropy was used to measure repertoire diversity, and the Gini coefficient was used to measure V-J evenness. A clonotype was considered public if more than one individual shared it. TCRdb cleaned the public reads at Q25 with fastp, built clones with MiXCR and kept in-frame beta chains. Rows with one shared CDR3 protein collapse into an entry with the most common genes and DNA. TCRdb's processing, not the study's, gives the V and J calls here. For this sample there are 430,000 or so distinct CDR3 sequences; roughly a fifth appear just once. Over 11% of the sample is in the top ten clones.

Read against the paper, the sample's time point label means: persistent/refractory GD, antithyroid drugs over 5 years with positive TRAb. For both TCR sequencing and RNA sequencing, RNA was extracted from PBMCs in TRIzol. The diagnosis of Graves' disease was made according to American Thyroid Association guidelines. The patients came from an endocrinology department in Xi'an, China. Each patient gave about 9.1 milliliters of peripheral blood, collected in an EDTA anticoagulant tube. Ficoll Paque Plus density gradient separation was used to isolate PBMCs, and no further T cell sorting was performed. An Agilent 2100 Bioanalyzer and agarose gel were used to assess RNA quality, and a NanoDrop 2000 was used to measure RNA concentration. The TCR was taken from a female donor with Graves disease. Sequencing used peripheral blood mononuclear cells (PBMCs), obtained when the disease was refractory, from a patient treated with antithyroid drugs.

DNA sequence: TGTGCCAGCAGTTGGACAGGGGGCCGGAGCTATGGCTACACCTTC. This is translated as CASSWTGGRSYGYTF. The V gene is TRBV6-5 and the J gene is TRBJ1-2, with 11 bases matching TRBD1. CDR1 and CDR2, looked up from the germline V gene, are MNHEY and SVGAGI. V has 4 bases trimmed and J has 4 bases trimmed; junction bases matching no gene number 5. The CDR3 runs 15 residues from the cysteine to the phenylalanine. Of the read, only the CDR3 DNA is kept; its 45 bases are in frame from base 1.